The 22 T cell receptor beta chains given below trace back to one sample, sequenced in a study of cytomegalovirus exposure and HLA in healthy donors. PCR was performed using 60 Vbeta and 13 Jbeta primers. Using immunoSEQ multiplex PCR, the repertoire was profiled, and TCRdb retains in-frame clones only, with some absent. The repertoire has roughly 190,000 clones, about four fifths of them found once; the top ten carry less than 15%. The sequenced sample consisted of PBMCs. The source is a woman aged 30 to 39 in good health and CMV-seropositive.

This clone was detected a few times. This chain joins TRBV7-3 and TRBJ2-3; 11 positions agree with TRBD1. The junction had 7 bases not matched to a gene; V was cut back by 4 bases and J by 4 bases. Germline V gene data show CDR1 as SGHTA and CDR2 as FQGTGA. The CDR3 contains 16 residues. The CDR3 loop reads CASSSFGQGAPDTQYF. CDR3 coding DNA: TGTGCCAGCAGCTCATTCGGACAGGGGGCTCCAGATACGCAGTATTTT.

This clone appeared a single time. This rearrangement joins TRBV19 to TRBJ1-1; 10 bases fit TRBD1. The CDR3 loop spans 14 amino acids. The germline gives CDR1 LNHDA, CDR2 SQIVND (reference sequence). J was trimmed by 6 bases and V by 4 bases; bases with no gene match: 5. The CDR3 reads CASSTGTGASEAFF. The CDR3 DNA reads as TGTGCCAGTAGTACCGGGACAGGGGCATCTGAAGCTTTCTTT.

The rearrangement uses TRBV11-2 and TRBJ1-4; maybe TRBD1 (5 bases). The length of the CDR3 is 17 residues. The V and J ends lost 2 bases and 3 bases respectively, with 16 bases between them. CDR1 is SGHAT, CDR2 FQNNGV, per germline. For the CDR3, the DNA is TGTGCCAGCAGCTTAAGTCCGGGGGGAACGTCTAATGAAAAACTGTTTTTT. This encodes CASSLSPGGTSNEKLFF.

The J gene is TRBJ2-7, the V gene TRBV4-3, with D perhaps TRBD2 (5 bases). Trimming took 0 bases from V and 2 from J, leaving 11 bases between them. Germline values: CDR1 LGHNA, CDR2 YSLEER. The CDR3 contains 15 residues. The CDR3 coding sequence is TGCGCCAGCAGCCAAGAGACGGCGGGTACCTACGAGCAGTACTTC. Its translation: CASSQETAGTYEQYF.

The CDR3 protein is CASSEAFRSGELFF. In nucleotides, the CDR3 is TGTGCCAGCAGTGAAGCATTTAGATCCGGGGAGCTGTTTTTT. The chain employs TRBV2 and TRBJ2-2; D ambiguous. Per germline, CDR1 SNHLY and CDR2 FYNNEI. Trimming took 0 bases from V and 6 from J, leaving 8 bases between them. The CDR3 sequence is 14 residues long.

This sequence joins TRBV9 and TRBJ2-1; 12 bases are shared with TRBD2. Germline CDR1 is SGDLS and CDR2 is YYNGEE. V lost 4 bases, J lost 7 bases, and 6 bases stayed unmatched. The CDR3 is 15 amino acids. The CDR3: CASSTGLAGLNEQFF. The CDR3 bases are TGTGCCAGCAGCACCGGACTAGCGGGGTTAAATGAGCAGTTCTTC.

The V call is TRBV10-3, the J call TRBJ2-3, with 9 nucleotides matching TRBD1. The CDR3 loop spans 22 amino acids. Per germline, CDR1 ENHRY and CDR2 SYGVKD. After removal of 6 bases from V and 2 bases from J, the junction contained 27 bases not matched to a gene. CDR3 sequence: CAIRGQGPKQASKTTYTDTQYF. CDR3 coding DNA: TGTGCCATCAGAGGACAGGGGCCAAAGCAGGCTTCCAAGACCACATACACAGATACGCAGTATTTT.

This clone has more than one count but fewer than ten. The rearrangement joins TRBV7-9 to TRBJ2-7; TRBD2 agrees at 10 bases. This CDR3 has 16 residues. Germline assignment: CDR1 SEHNR and CDR2 FQNEAQ (reference sequence). V dropped 8 bases and J dropped 2; count of bases not matched to a gene: 12. In nucleotides, the CDR3 is TGTGCCAGCCGGGCTAGCGGGAGTGGTGAGCCCTACGAGCAGTACTTC. Protein: CASRASGSGEPYEQYF.

The V and J genes are TRBV9 and TRBJ2-3, with TRBD2 as a possible D gene (6 bases). Germline loops: CDR1 SGDLS, CDR2 YYNGEE. The V and J ends lost 0 bases and 5 bases respectively, with 10 bases between them. The CDR3 consists of 14 residues. The CDR3 DNA reads TGTGCCAGCAGCGTAGCTACGGGGGTAGATACGCAGTATTTT. Encoded protein: CASSVATGVDTQYF.

The chain joins TRBV4-2 to TRBJ2-3, with 10 nucleotides matching TRBD2. CDR1 is LGHNA and CDR2 is YNFKEQ in the germline V gene. V shed 1 base and J 1 base; nucleotides not matched to a gene: 8. This CDR3 region has 18 residues. Written as DNA, the CDR3 is TGTGCCAGCAGCCAAGGGACTAGCGGCCTCGTGGGCACAGATACGCAGTATTTT. Protein sequence: CASSQGTSGLVGTDTQYF.

Regarding this clone: Other DNA variants within this sample encode the same CDR3. The rearrangement links TRBV11-3 to TRBJ2-5; D may be TRBD2 (6 bases). Per the germline V gene, CDR1 is SGHNT and CDR2 is YENEEA. The CDR3 extends over 14 amino acids. The V gene lost 1 base and the J gene lost 5 bases, with 11 bases spanning the gap. The CDR3, as DNA: TGTGCCAGCAGCTTAGGGCCGAGCGGGGAGACCCAGTACTTC. Encoded protein: CASSLGPSGETQYF. The whole variable domain, remainder taken from reference TRBV11-3 and TRBJ2-5, is EAGVVQSPRYKIIEKKQPVAFWCNPISGHNTLYWYLQNLGQGPELLIRYENEEAVDDSQLPKDRFSAERLKGVDSTLKIQPAELGDSAVYLCASSLGPSGETQYFGPGTRLLVL.

This rearrangement joins TRBV10-3 to TRBJ2-1, with D perhaps matching TRBD2 (6 bases). The V gene lost 0 bases and the J gene lost 4 bases, with 10 bases spanning the gap. CDR3 size: 15 residues. The germline gives CDR1 ENHRY, CDR2 SYGVKD. CDR3 in amino acids: CAISESGGPYNEQFF. The CDR3 DNA reads as TGTGCCATCAGTGAGTCGGGGGGACCGTACAATGAGCAGTTCTTC.

Here the CDR3 reads CASSLGDRAALYEQYF. The CDR3 DNA follows: TGTGCCAGCAGCCTAGGGGACAGGGCCGCCCTCTACGAGCAGTACTTC. The chain employs TRBV9 and TRBJ2-7; 9 bases map to TRBD1. V lost 4 bases, J lost 3 bases, and 11 bases stayed unmatched. Germline values: CDR1 SGDLS, CDR2 YYNGEE. This CDR3 has 16 residues.

The chain employs TRBV9 and TRBJ2-2; TRBD2 is a possible D gene (6 bases). Trimming removed 0 bases at V and 5 bases at J, with 14 bases between. Germline CDR1 SGDLS, CDR2 YYNGEE. CDR3 length: 16 residues. The DNA for the CDR3 is TGTGCCAGCAGCGTAGGAGGGCCCCGGGGGACCGGGGAGCTGTTTTTT. Translating gives CASSVGGPRGTGELFF.

This clone was counted a few times. V is TRBV2 and J is TRBJ2-3; 16 bases align to TRBD2. CDR1 and CDR2 (germline): SNHLY, FYNNEI. Unmatched junction bases numbered 8, after V lost 6 bases and J lost 8 bases. CDR3 length: 16 residues. In nucleotides, the CDR3 is TGTGCCAGCAGAGCCGGGACTAGCGGGGGGGCGGGTACGCAGTATTTT. Encoded protein: CASRAGTSGGAGTQYF.

The gene calls are TRBV4-3 and TRBJ2-5, with 7 bases lining up with TRBD2. V trimming: 0 bases; J trimming: 0 bases; junction bases outside the gene matches: 4. Per the germline V gene, CDR1 is LGHNA and CDR2 is YSLEER. This CDR3 comprises 16 residues. The CDR3 spells CASSQDSAGYQETQYF. CDR3 DNA: TGCGCCAGCAGCCAAGATTCAGCGGGATACCAAGAGACCCAGTACTTC.

V and J are TRBV5-8 and TRBJ2-3; D is uncertain. Trimming took off 0 bases at V and 2 bases at J, with 10 bases between the two ends. This CDR3 has 15 residues. The germline V gene has CDR1 SGHTS and CDR2 YDEGEE. The CDR3 nucleotides read TGTGCCAGCAGCTTGGGACTTACTGACACAGATACGCAGTATTTT. As protein: CASSLGLTDTDTQYF. The full variable domain, in which reference TRBV5-8 and TRBJ2-3 provide the parts outside the CDR3, is EAGVTQSPTHLIKTRGQQATLRCSPISGHTSVYWYQQALGLGLQFLLWYDEGEERNRGNFPPRFSGRQFPNYSSELNVNALELEDSALYLCASSLGLTDTDTQYFGPGTRLTVL.

The chain employs TRBV27 and TRBJ2-7; D may be TRBD1 (6 bases). The CDR3 sequence is 14 residues long. V lost 5 bases to trimming and J lost 2 bases, with 13 bases between them. Per the germline V gene, CDR1 is MNHEY and CDR2 is SMNVEV (reference sequence). CDR3 loop: CASSTQGSTYEQYF. The CDR3 DNA reads TGTGCCAGCAGTACACAGGGTTCCACCTACGAGCAGTACTTC.

The chain uses TRBV5-4 and TRBJ2-1, with TRBD2 identical over 13 bases. This CDR3 has 14 residues. Losses at the gene ends were 4 bases for V and 16 bases for J; bases not matched to a gene: 11. CDR1 is SGHNT, CDR2 YYREEE, per germline (reference sequence). CDR3 nucleotides: TGTGCCAGCAGCGCCACTAGCGGGGGGGCGCTACGTTTCTTC. The encoded protein is CASSATSGGALRFF.

The chain uses TRBV2 and TRBJ1-4, with 7 bases matching TRBD1. Germline V CDR1 and CDR2: SNHLY, FYNNEI. V shed 4 bases, J shed 6 bases, and the junction held 8 bases outside the gene matches. The CDR3 contains 15 residues. CDR3 sequence reads: CASSAGTVKDEKLFF. The CDR3 bases are TGTGCCAGCAGTGCCGGGACAGTTAAAGATGAAAAACTGTTTTTT.

V gene TRBV10-1 combines with J gene TRBJ1-3; TRBD1 might be the D (6 bases). Trimming left V 9 bases short and J 6 bases short, with 15 bases between. The CDR3 covers 13 residues. CDR1 and CDR2 from the germline V gene are WNHNN and SYGVQD (reference sequence). The CDR3 DNA follows: TGCGCCAGAGCACAGGGAGCCGAAAACACCATATATTTT. Its translation is CARAQGAENTIYF.

This clone was recorded once. The J gene is TRBJ1-1, the V gene TRBV7-9; perhaps TRBD1 as D (6 bases). The ends were cut back, 6 bases at V and 3 bases at J, with 11 bases in the middle. The V gene's germline CDR1 is SEHNR and CDR2 FQNEAQ (reference sequence). There are 13 residues in the CDR3. CDR3 sequence: CASSSDSHTEAFF. For the CDR3, the DNA is TGTGCCAGCAGTTCGGACAGTCACACTGAAGCTTTCTTT.